Shown below are 10 T cell receptor beta chains from a single sample sequenced in a study of metastatic and nonmetastatic thyroid tumors. No treatment had been given to any patient before thyroid surgery. TCRdb reassembled clones from the PCR reads with MiXCR. The data show a few thousand clones, 30% to 35% seen once. Input material: adjacent normal tissue. Source of these receptors: a female donor with papillary thyroid cancer or a benign thyroid nodule (not recorded which). Some clones in this sample may be carry-over from other donors' samples.

By its share, this clone is medium-sized. The chain carries TRBV11-1 and TRBJ2-3; 10 bases are shared with TRBD2. The CDR3 loop spans 16 amino acids. V was pared by 5 bases and J by 4 bases, with 9 bases of the junction left unmatched. The germline V gene encodes CDR1 SGHAT and CDR2 FQDESV (reference sequence). Written as DNA, the CDR3 is TGTGCCAGCAGCAAGGGACTAGCGTGGCCCTCAGATACGCAGTATTTT. Translation gives CASSKGLAWPSDTQYF. The full variable domain, with the rest looked up from reference TRBV11-1 and TRBJ2-3, is EAEVAQSPRYKITEKSQAVAFWCDPISGHATLYWYRQILGQGPELLVQFQDESVVDDSQLPKDRFSAERLKGVDSTLKIQPAELGDSAMYLCASSKGLAWPSDTQYFGPGTRLTVL.

The sample holds a few counts of this clone. J is TRBJ2-5 and V is TRBV12-3 or TRBV12-4; 8 bases agree with TRBD2. V was clipped by 5 bases and J by 4 bases; unmatched bases: 6. The CDR3 is made up of 14 amino acids. The CDR3 region is CASSHGTSGETQYF. The CDR3 nucleotides read TGTGCCAGCAGTCACGGGACTAGTGGAGAGACCCAGTACTTC.

Points on this clone: At one end, the junction sequence differs from germline, possibly due to a read error. The chain recombines TRBV11-1 with TRBJ2-3; D might be TRBD1 (6 bases). The CDR3 runs 17 residues. The germline V gene has CDR1 SGHAT and CDR2 FQDESV (reference sequence). The CDR3 nucleotides are TGTGCCAGCAGCGGACGGAGAGGGGGTCAGGGATCAGATACGCCGTATTTT. This encodes CASSGRRGGQGSDTPYF.

This clone was seen a few times. In this CDR3 the conserved last residue, phenylalanine or tryptophan, is missing, so a read error is likely. The DNA is omitted, as the CDR3 cannot be located on it reliably, and the CDR3 follows TCRdb's listing. V and J are TRBV10-1 and TRBJ2-4; the table's D call, TRBD1, has no DNA check behind it. 10 amino acids form the CDR3, both terminal residues included. CDR1 and CDR2 (germline): WNHNN, SYGVQD (reference sequence). CDR3 amino acids: CASSESGGGG.

This clone was counted only a few times. CDR3 residues: CASSIITGDNEQFF. DNA for the CDR3: TGTGCCAGTAGTATAATCACAGGTGACAATGAGCAGTTCTTC. The rearrangement uses TRBV19 and TRBJ2-1, with D possibly TRBD1 on 5 matching bases. The CDR3 loop spans 14 amino acids. V was trimmed by 2 bases and J by 5 bases, leaving 10 bases between them. CDR1 is LNHDA, CDR2 SQIVND, per germline (reference sequence).

V and J are TRBV9 and TRBJ1-1; weak D call: TRBD1 (6 bases). The germline V gene has CDR1 SGDLS and CDR2 YYNGEE. V was shortened by 2 bases and J by 2 bases, with 10 bases between the two germline ends. The CDR3 consists of 14 residues. The CDR3 sequence is CASSVQQGNTEAFF. The DNA for the CDR3 is TGTGCCAGCAGCGTCCAACAGGGTAACACTGAAGCTTTCTTT.

The table lists this clone with a few counts. The chain couples TRBV28 to TRBJ2-7; TRBD2 matches at 11 bases. This CDR3 has 14 amino acids. V was clipped by 6 bases and J by 6 bases; unmatched bases: 7. CDR1 and CDR2 (germline): MDHEN, SYDVKM. DNA for the CDR3: TGTGCCAGCAGGGATACTAGCGGGAGAGGCGAGCAGTACTTC. Its protein is CASRDTSGRGEQYF.

This clone was picked up many times. The chain employs TRBV4-3 and TRBJ2-3, with D possibly being TRBD2 (6 bases). Germline V CDR1 and CDR2: LGHNA, YSLEER. V gave up 3 bases and J gave up 3 bases, with 10 bases separating them. The CDR3 runs 14 residues. CDR3 coding DNA: TGCGCCAGCAGCCATGGGGGAGGTACAGATACGCAGTATTTT. Its translation is CASSHGGGTDTQYF.

By frequency in the sample, this clone is large. The chain is built from TRBV6-2 or TRBV6-3 and TRBJ1-5, with D unclear. Trimming took 3 bases from V and 4 from J, leaving 4 bases between them. The CDR3 covers 12 residues. Germline assignment: CDR1 MNHEY and CDR2 SVGEGT. The CDR3: CASSYWNQPQHF. The CDR3 coding sequence is TGTGCCAGCAGTTATTGGAATCAGCCCCAGCATTTT.

This clone was seen a handful of times. J is TRBJ2-2 and V is TRBV24-1; D call uncertain. The CDR3 sequence is 15 residues long. Trimming stripped 4 bases from V and 4 bases from J, with 12 bases between. Germline loops: CDR1 KGHDR, CDR2 SFDVKD. This CDR3 reads CATSEQSRRTGELFF. In nucleotides, the CDR3 is TGTGCCACCAGTGAGCAAAGCAGACGCACCGGGGAGCTGTTTTTT.